This T cell receptor beta chain was found in a study of T cells after posttransplantation cyclophosphamide. This clone has a count of ten or more. The antigen remains unidentified. The V segment lost 2 bases and the J segment 12 bases; nucleotides outside the gene matches: 9. CDR3 size: 15 residues. This table comes from immunoSEQ multiplex PCR, and its TCRdb copy is limited to in-frame clones, with some not included. Observed in the sample are 30,000 to 35,000 clones, none of them singletons. Whole-study results and caveats: Later blood repertoires were often dominated by clones from the donor CD8+ memory compartment. Blood and skin or GI T cell repertoires showed limited TRB overlap. Recipient CMV seropositivity and CMV reactivation strongly tracked TRB clonality.

This related bone marrow graft donor gave peripheral blood on the day of marrow donation. The gene calls are TRBV5-3 and TRBJ2-1; TRBD2 agrees at 12 bases. TRBV5-3 is identified as an open reading frame with a role that is uncertain. Sequencing input: PBMCs. The clonotype was recovered from a woman in her forties or fifties in good health and a related stem cell transplant donor. This chain's CDR3 is CARSLPGLAGSGQFF. The CDR3 DNA sequence: TGTGCCAGAAGCTTACCGGGACTAGCGGGCAGTGGGCAGTTCTTC.